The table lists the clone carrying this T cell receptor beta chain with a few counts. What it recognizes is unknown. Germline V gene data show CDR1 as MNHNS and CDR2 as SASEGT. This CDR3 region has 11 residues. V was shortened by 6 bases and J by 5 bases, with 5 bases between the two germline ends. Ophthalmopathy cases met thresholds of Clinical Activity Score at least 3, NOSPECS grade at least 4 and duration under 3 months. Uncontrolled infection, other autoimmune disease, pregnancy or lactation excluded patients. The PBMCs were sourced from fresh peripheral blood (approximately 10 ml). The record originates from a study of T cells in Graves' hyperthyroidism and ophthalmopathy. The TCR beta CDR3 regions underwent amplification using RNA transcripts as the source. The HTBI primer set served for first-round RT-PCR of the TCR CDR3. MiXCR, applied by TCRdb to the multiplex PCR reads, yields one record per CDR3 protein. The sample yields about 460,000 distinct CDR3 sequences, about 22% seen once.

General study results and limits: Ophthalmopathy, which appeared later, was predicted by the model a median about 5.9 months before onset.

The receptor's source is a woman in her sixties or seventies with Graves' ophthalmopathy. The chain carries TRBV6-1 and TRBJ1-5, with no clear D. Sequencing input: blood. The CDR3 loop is CASRGDQPQHF. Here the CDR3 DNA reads TGTGCCAGCAGGGGCGATCAGCCCCAGCATTTT.